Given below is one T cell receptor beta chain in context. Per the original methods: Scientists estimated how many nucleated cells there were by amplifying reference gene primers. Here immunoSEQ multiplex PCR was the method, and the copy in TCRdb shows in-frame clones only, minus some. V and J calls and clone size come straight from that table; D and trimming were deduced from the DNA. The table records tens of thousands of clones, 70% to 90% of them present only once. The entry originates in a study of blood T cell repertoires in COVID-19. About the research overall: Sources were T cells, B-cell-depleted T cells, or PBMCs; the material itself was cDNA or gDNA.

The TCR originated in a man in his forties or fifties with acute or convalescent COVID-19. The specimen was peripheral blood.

This CDR3 reads CASSQGQGRVNEKLFF. CDR3 DNA sequence: TGTGCCAGCAGCCAAGGACAGGGTAGGGTCAATGAAAAACTGTTTTTT. This chain joins TRBV3-1 (or the pseudogene TRBV3-2) and TRBJ1-4, with 7 bases lining up with TRBD1. V was pared by 1 base and J by 5 bases, with 7 bases of the junction left unmatched. CDR3 length: 16 amino acids. CDR1 is LGHDT and CDR2 is YNNKEL in the germline V gene (reference sequence).